The rows below give T cell receptor beta chains drawn from one sample of a study of blood T cell repertoires in COVID-19. Using immunoSEQ multiplex PCR, the repertoire was profiled, and TCRdb retains in-frame clones only, with some absent. The sample contains some 100,000 clones, roughly 83% of which appear only once. The material sequenced was peripheral blood. These receptors came from a woman aged 55-69 years with acute or convalescent COVID-19. Both conserved end residues are part of each CDR3. D genes are given only for firm matches. For some rows the clone size is stated as once, few or many, or as a class when expanded; others skip it.

abundance: few; j_gene: TRBJ1-6; v_gene: TRBV5-5; d_gene: TRBD1; CDR3aa: CASSPGQVLNSPLHF; CDR3nt: TGTGCCAGCAGCCCTGGACAGGTCCTCAATTCACCCCTCCACTTT
abundance: once; j_gene: TRBJ1-3; v_gene: TRBV19; d_gene: NA; CDR3aa: CASSLTSGVSGNTIYF; CDR3nt: TGTGCCAGTAGCCTAACATCCGGGGTCTCTGGAAACACCATATATTTT
abundance: NA; j_gene: TRBJ1-2; v_gene: TRBV18; d_gene: NA; CDR3aa: CASSREGGYTF; CDR3nt: TGTGCCAGCTCCCGTGAGGGTGGCTACACCTTC
abundance: NA; j_gene: TRBJ2-2; v_gene: TRBV2; d_gene: NA; CDR3aa: CASSEVRGRGAGELFF; CDR3nt: TGTGCCAGCAGTGAAGTTAGGGGGCGGGGGGCCGGGGAGCTGTTTTTT
abundance: NA; j_gene: TRBJ1-1; v_gene: TRBV2; d_gene: NA; CDR3aa: CASSDRRGNTEAFF; CDR3nt: TGTGCCAGCAGTGACCGTCGGGGGAACACTGAAGCTTTCTTT
abundance: few; j_gene: TRBJ2-7; v_gene: TRBV9; d_gene: TRBD1; CDR3aa: CASSATGTGHYEQYF; CDR3nt: TGTGCCAGCAGCGCAACCGGGACAGGACACTACGAGCAGTACTTC
abundance: NA; j_gene: TRBJ1-1; v_gene: TRBV19; d_gene: TRBD1; CDR3aa: CASSAIQGADTEAFF; CDR3nt: TGTGCCAGTAGTGCAATACAGGGGGCAGACACTGAAGCTTTCTTT
abundance: NA; j_gene: TRBJ1-5; v_gene: TRBV12-3/TRBV12-4; d_gene: NA; CDR3aa: CASSLMGNQPQHF; CDR3nt: TGTGCCAGCAGCCTAATGGGCAATCAGCCCCAGCATTTT
abundance: NA; j_gene: TRBJ2-1; v_gene: TRBV5-1; d_gene: NA; CDR3aa: CASSFRGEQFF; CDR3nt: TGCGCCAGCAGCTTCAGGGGTGAGCAGTTCTTC
abundance: NA; j_gene: TRBJ2-1; v_gene: TRBV6-4; d_gene: NA; CDR3aa: CASSADLTRFNEQFF; CDR3nt: TGTGCCAGCAGTGCCGACCTTACTAGGTTTAATGAGCAGTTCTTC
abundance: NA; j_gene: TRBJ1-5; v_gene: TRBV5-5; d_gene: NA; CDR3aa: CASSLGFDQPQHF; CDR3nt: TGTGCCAGCAGCTTGGGTTTCGATCAGCCCCAGCATTTT
abundance: once; j_gene: TRBJ1-4; v_gene: TRBV5-4; d_gene: TRBD1; CDR3aa: CASSLGTGENNEKLFF; CDR3nt: TGTGCCAGCAGCTTGGGTACAGGGGAAAATAATGAAAAACTGTTTTTT
abundance: once; j_gene: TRBJ1-5; v_gene: TRBV7-9; d_gene: NA; CDR3aa: CASSRGGFNQPQHF; CDR3nt: TGTGCCAGCAGCCGGGGGGGTTTCAATCAGCCCCAGCATTTT
abundance: NA; j_gene: TRBJ1-5; v_gene: TRBV19; d_gene: TRBD1; CDR3aa: CASSVRTGEGNQPQHF; CDR3nt: TGTGCCAGTAGTGTACGGACAGGGGAAGGGAATCAGCCCCAGCATTTT
abundance: NA; j_gene: TRBJ2-6; v_gene: TRBV19; d_gene: TRBD1; CDR3aa: CASSRVGSGGSSGANVLTF; CDR3nt: TGTGCCAGTAGTAGGGTCGGGTCAGGGGGAAGCTCTGGGGCCAACGTCCTGACTTTC
abundance: once; j_gene: TRBJ2-2; v_gene: TRBV30; d_gene: TRBD2; CDR3aa: CAWGSGVGTGELFF; CDR3nt: TGTGCCTGGGGGAGCGGGGTCGGCACCGGGGAGCTGTTTTTT
abundance: NA; j_gene: TRBJ2-2; v_gene: TRBV19; d_gene: TRBD1; CDR3aa: CASSSGTGGSGELFF; CDR3nt: TGTGCCAGTAGTTCCGGGACAGGGGGCTCCGGGGAGCTGTTTTTT
abundance: once; j_gene: TRBJ1-1; v_gene: TRBV7-9; d_gene: TRBD1; CDR3aa: CASSLPKLQGALHTEAFF; CDR3nt: TGTGCCAGCAGCTTACCAAAGCTCCAGGGGGCGTTACACACTGAAGCTTTCTTT
abundance: NA; j_gene: TRBJ1-5; v_gene: TRBV2; d_gene: NA; CDR3aa: CASSDRGWQPQHF; CDR3nt: TGTGCCAGCAGTGACCGGGGATGGCAGCCCCAGCATTTT
abundance: NA; j_gene: TRBJ1-4; v_gene: TRBV27; d_gene: TRBD1; CDR3aa: CASSRDRASEKLFF; CDR3nt: TGTGCCAGCAGTCGGGACAGGGCTTCTGAAAAACTGTTTTTT
abundance: NA; j_gene: TRBJ2-1; v_gene: TRBV18; d_gene: TRBD1; CDR3aa: CASSPQQGPGYEQFF; CDR3nt: TGTGCCAGCTCACCGCAACAGGGGCCGGGGTATGAGCAGTTCTTC
abundance: NA; j_gene: TRBJ2-7; v_gene: TRBV28; d_gene: NA; CDR3aa: CASCGIAGKSSYEQYF; CDR3nt: TGTGCCAGCTGCGGGATCGCGGGAAAGAGCTCCTACGAGCAGTACTTC
abundance: once; j_gene: TRBJ2-7; v_gene: TRBV10-3; d_gene: TRBD2; CDR3aa: CAISDGTGGYEQYF; CDR3nt: TGTGCCATCAGTGATGGGACGGGGGGCTACGAGCAGTACTTC
abundance: NA; j_gene: TRBJ1-1; v_gene: TRBV2; d_gene: NA; CDR3aa: CASSLQAQNTEAFF; CDR3nt: TGTGCCAGCAGCCTACAGGCGCAGAACACTGAAGCTTTCTTT
abundance: NA; j_gene: TRBJ1-5; v_gene: TRBV6-1; d_gene: NA; CDR3aa: CASSEARNYRNQPQHF; CDR3nt: TGTGCCAGCAGTGAAGCGAGAAACTATCGCAATCAGCCCCAGCATTTT
abundance: NA; j_gene: TRBJ1-1; v_gene: TRBV28; d_gene: NA; CDR3aa: CASSLSRFRGGTEAFF; CDR3nt: TGTGCCAGCAGTTTATCGCGATTCCGGGGGGGCACTGAAGCTTTCTTT
abundance: NA; j_gene: TRBJ1-5; v_gene: TRBV30; d_gene: NA; CDR3aa: CAWSVPGGGRQPQHF; CDR3nt: TGTGCCTGGAGTGTACCCGGGGGGGGGCGGCAGCCCCAGCATTTT
abundance: NA; j_gene: TRBJ1-4; v_gene: TRBV7-6; d_gene: NA; CDR3aa: CASSLAFFLWQGREKLFF; CDR3nt: TGTGCCAGCAGCTTAGCATTCTTTCTGTGGCAGGGAAGGGAAAAACTGTTTTTT
abundance: NA; j_gene: TRBJ1-1; v_gene: TRBV6-2/TRBV6-3; d_gene: TRBD1; CDR3aa: CASSYVRTGEASEAFF; CDR3nt: TGTGCCAGCAGTTACGTCCGGACAGGGGAAGCGTCTGAAGCTTTCTTT
abundance: NA; j_gene: TRBJ1-1; v_gene: TRBV15; d_gene: NA; CDR3aa: CATLFVGRQNTEAFF; CDR3nt: TGTGCCACCCTCTTCGTAGGGAGGCAGAACACTGAAGCTTTCTTT
abundance: NA; j_gene: TRBJ1-1; v_gene: TRBV7-2; d_gene: TRBD1; CDR3aa: CASSLSGTATEAFF; CDR3nt: TGTGCCAGCAGCTTAAGTGGGACAGCCACTGAAGCTTTCTTT
abundance: NA; j_gene: TRBJ2-2; v_gene: TRBV3-1/TRBV3-2; d_gene: TRBD2; CDR3aa: CASSHVAGTSGIGEAGELFF; CDR3nt: TGTGCCAGCAGCCATGTAGCCGGGACTAGCGGAATAGGAGAGGCCGGGGAGCTGTTTTTT
abundance: NA; j_gene: TRBJ1-5; v_gene: TRBV28; d_gene: NA; CDR3aa: CASSLGQVNQPQHF; CDR3nt: TGTGCCAGCAGTTTAGGGCAGGTCAATCAGCCCCAGCATTTT
abundance: NA; j_gene: TRBJ1-4; v_gene: TRBV5-4; d_gene: TRBD1; CDR3aa: CASSTMDRDEKLFF; CDR3nt: TGTGCCAGCAGCACAATGGACAGGGACGAAAAACTGTTTTTT
abundance: NA; j_gene: TRBJ1-3; v_gene: TRBV10-3; d_gene: NA; CDR3aa: CAISDRSPGNTIYF; CDR3nt: TGTGCCATCAGTGACAGGTCCCCTGGAAACACCATATATTTT
abundance: NA; j_gene: TRBJ1-5; v_gene: TRBV5-6; d_gene: TRBD1; CDR3aa: CASSSQAGGLNQPQHF; CDR3nt: TGTGCCAGCAGCTCCCAGGCAGGGGGGCTCAATCAGCCCCAGCATTTT
abundance: NA; j_gene: TRBJ1-6; v_gene: TRBV18; d_gene: TRBD1; CDR3aa: CASSPGQALVLPLHF; CDR3nt: TGTGCCAGCTCACCGGGACAGGCTTTGGTATTGCCCCTCCACTTT
abundance: NA; j_gene: TRBJ2-3; v_gene: TRBV5-1; d_gene: TRBD2; CDR3aa: CASSRTSGRADTQYF; CDR3nt: TGCGCCAGCAGCCGGACTAGCGGGAGGGCAGATACGCAGTATTTT
abundance: NA; j_gene: TRBJ2-6; v_gene: TRBV19; d_gene: NA; CDR3aa: CASSMKPRGGTSSGANVLTF; CDR3nt: TGTGCCAGTAGTATGAAGCCCCGCGGCGGCACGAGCTCTGGGGCCAACGTCCTGACTTTC
abundance: NA; j_gene: TRBJ1-1; v_gene: TRBV6-2/TRBV6-3; d_gene: NA; CDR3aa: CASSYRELNTEAFF; CDR3nt: TGTGCCAGCAGTTATCGGGAATTGAACACTGAAGCTTTCTTT